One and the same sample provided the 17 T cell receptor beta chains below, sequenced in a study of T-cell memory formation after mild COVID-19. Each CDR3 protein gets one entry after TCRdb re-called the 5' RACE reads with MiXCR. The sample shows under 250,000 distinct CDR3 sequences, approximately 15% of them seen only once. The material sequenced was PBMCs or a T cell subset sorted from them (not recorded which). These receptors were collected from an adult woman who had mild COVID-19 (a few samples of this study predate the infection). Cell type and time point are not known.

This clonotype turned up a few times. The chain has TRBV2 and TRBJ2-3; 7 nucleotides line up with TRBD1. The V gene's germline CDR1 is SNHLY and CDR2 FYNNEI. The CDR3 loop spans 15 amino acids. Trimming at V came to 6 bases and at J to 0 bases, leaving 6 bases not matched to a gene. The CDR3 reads CASRTRGLSTDTQYF. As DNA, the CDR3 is TGTGCCAGCAGAACCAGGGGGTTGAGCACAGATACGCAGTATTTT. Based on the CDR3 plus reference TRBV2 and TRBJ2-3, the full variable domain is EPEVTQTPSHQVTQMGQEVILRCVPISNHLYFYWYRQILGQKVEFLVSFYNNEISEKSEIFDDQFSVERPDGSNFTLKIRSTKLEDSAMYFCASRTRGLSTDTQYFGPGTRLTVL.

The CDR3 region is CASSLAASGSGSTKEQYF. The CDR3 bases are TGTGCCAGCAGCTTAGCGGCTAGCGGGAGTGGGTCTACTAAGGAGCAGTACTTC. The chain couples TRBV7-6 to TRBJ2-7, with 10 bases lining up with TRBD2. CDR3 length equals 18 residues. Germline values: CDR1 SGHVS, CDR2 FNYEAQ. Trimming at V came to 0 bases and at J to 7 bases, leaving 15 bases not matched to a gene.

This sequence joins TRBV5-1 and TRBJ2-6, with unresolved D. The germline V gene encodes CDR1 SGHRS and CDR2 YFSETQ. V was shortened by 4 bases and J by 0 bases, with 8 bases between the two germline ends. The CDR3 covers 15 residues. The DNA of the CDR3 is TGCGCCAGCAGCGGAATCAGCTCTGGGGCCAACGTCCTGACTTTC. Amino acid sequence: CASSGISSGANVLTF.

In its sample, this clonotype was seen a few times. CDR3 nucleotides: TGTGCCAGCAGCTTGGCCATGGACTCAAGGATCACTGAAGCTTTCTTT. Amino acid sequence: CASSLAMDSRITEAFF. The genes are TRBV5-6 and TRBJ1-1; D is ambiguous. The CDR3 contains 16 residues. The V end was cut by 0 bases, the J end by 4 bases, with 16 bases between. Germline CDR1 and CDR2: SGHDT and YYEEEE.

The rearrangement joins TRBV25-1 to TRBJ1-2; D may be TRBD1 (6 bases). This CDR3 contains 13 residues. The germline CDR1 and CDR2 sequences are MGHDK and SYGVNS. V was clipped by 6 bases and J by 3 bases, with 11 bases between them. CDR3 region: CASSGGRDYGYTF. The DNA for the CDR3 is TGTGCCAGCAGCGGGGGCAGGGACTATGGCTACACCTTC.

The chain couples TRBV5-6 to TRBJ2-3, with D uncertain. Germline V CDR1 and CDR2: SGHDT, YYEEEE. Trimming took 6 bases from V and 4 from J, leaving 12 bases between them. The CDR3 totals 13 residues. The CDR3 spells CASTQAGADTQYF. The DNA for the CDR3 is TGTGCCAGCACCCAAGCTGGTGCAGATACGCAGTATTTT.

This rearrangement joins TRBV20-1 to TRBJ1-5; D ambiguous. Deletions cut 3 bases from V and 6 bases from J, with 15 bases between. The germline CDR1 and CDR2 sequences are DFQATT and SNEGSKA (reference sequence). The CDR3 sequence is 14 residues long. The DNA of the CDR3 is TGCAGTGCTAGTCACAGTTCGCCAGTTCAGCCCCAGCATTTT. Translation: CSASHSSPVQPQHF.

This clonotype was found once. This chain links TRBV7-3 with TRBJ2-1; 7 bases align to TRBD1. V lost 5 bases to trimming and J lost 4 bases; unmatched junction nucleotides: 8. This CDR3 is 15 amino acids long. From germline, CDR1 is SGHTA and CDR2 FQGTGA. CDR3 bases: TGTGCCAGCAGCAGATCAGGGGGTTATTACAATGAGCAGTTCTTC. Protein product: CASSRSGGYYNEQFF. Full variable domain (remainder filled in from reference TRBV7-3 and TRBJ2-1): GAGVSQTPSNKVTEKGKYVELRCDPISGHTALYWYRQSLGQGPEFLIYFQGTGAADDSGLPNDRFFAVRPEGSVSTLKIQRTERGDSAVYLCASSRSGGYYNEQFFGPGTRLTVL.

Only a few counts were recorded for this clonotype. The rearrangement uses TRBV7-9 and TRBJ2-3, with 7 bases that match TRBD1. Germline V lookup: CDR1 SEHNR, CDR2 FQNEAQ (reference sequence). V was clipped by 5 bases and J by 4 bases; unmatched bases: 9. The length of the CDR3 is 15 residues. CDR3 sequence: CASSRDSPRADTQYF. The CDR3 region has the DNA TGTGCCAGCAGCCGGGACAGCCCGAGGGCAGATACGCAGTATTTT.

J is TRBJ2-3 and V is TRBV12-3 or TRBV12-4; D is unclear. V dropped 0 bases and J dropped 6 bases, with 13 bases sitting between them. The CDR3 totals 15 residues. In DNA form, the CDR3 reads TGTGCCAGCAGTTTAGCGCCGACCGGAACGGATACGCAGTATTTT. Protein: CASSLAPTGTDTQYF.

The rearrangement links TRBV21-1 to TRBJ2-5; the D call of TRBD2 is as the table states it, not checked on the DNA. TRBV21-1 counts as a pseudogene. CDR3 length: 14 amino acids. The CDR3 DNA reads TGTGCCAGCAGCAATTTCGCGGGAGTCGAGACCCAGTACTTC. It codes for CASSNFAGVETQYF.

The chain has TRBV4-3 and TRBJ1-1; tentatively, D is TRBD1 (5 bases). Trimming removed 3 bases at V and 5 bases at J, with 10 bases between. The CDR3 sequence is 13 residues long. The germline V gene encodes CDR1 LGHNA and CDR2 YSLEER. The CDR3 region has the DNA TGCGCCAGCAGCCATCCCAGGGAAACTGAAGCTTTCTTT. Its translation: CASSHPRETEAFF.

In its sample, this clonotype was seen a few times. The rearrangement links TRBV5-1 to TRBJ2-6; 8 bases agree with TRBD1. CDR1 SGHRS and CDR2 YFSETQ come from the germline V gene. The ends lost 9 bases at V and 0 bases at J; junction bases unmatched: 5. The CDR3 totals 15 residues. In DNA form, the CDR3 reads TGCGCCACTACGACAGGGGTCTCTGGGGCCAACGTCCTGACTTTC. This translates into CATTTGVSGANVLTF.

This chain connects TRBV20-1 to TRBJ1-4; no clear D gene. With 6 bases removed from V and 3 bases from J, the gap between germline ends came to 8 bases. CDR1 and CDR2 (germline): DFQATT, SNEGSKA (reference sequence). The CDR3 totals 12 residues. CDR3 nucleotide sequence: TGCAGTGCCACCAGCCCTAATGAAAAACTGTTTTTT. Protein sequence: CSATSPNEKLFF.

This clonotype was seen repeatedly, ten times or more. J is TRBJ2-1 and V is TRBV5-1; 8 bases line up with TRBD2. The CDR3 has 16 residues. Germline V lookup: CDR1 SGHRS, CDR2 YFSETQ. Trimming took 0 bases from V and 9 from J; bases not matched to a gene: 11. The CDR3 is CASSLALTGGPGEQFF. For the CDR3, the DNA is TGCGCCAGCAGCTTGGCTCTAACGGGGGGGCCGGGTGAGCAGTTCTTC.

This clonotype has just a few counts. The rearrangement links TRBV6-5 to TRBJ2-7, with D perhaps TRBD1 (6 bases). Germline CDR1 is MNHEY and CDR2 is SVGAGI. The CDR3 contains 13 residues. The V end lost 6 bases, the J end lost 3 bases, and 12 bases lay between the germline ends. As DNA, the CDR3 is TGTGCCAGCAGGGAAACAGGGAACTACGAGCAGTACTTC. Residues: CASRETGNYEQYF.

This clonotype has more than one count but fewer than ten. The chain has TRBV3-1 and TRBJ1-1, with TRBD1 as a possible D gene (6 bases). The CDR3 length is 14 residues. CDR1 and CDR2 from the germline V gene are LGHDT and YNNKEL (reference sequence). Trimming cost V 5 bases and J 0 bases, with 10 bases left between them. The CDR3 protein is CASSTGTLNTEAFF. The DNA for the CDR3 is TGTGCCAGCAGCACCGGGACACTGAACACTGAAGCTTTCTTT.